These T cell receptor beta chains were read from a single sample in a study of blood T cell dynamics during melanoma immunotherapy. Using immunoSEQ multiplex PCR, the repertoire was profiled, and TCRdb retains in-frame clones only, with some absent. Among some 10,000 clones listed, about nine tenths were seen once. The source material was blood, sampled from a patient treated with checkpoint blockade. Receptors originate from a human donor with melanoma. The CDR3 runs from the conserved cysteine through the conserved F or W. A D gene is named only where the DNA matches it firmly. For some rows the clone size is stated as once, few or many, or as a class when expanded; others skip it.

TGTGCCAGCAGTGCAGGGTTAACAGGGCAGCCCCAGCATTTT	CASSAGLTGQPQHF	.	TRBJ1-5	.	TRBV2
TGCGCCAGCAGCTGGCCGGGACTAGGAGAGACCCAGTACTTC	CASSWPGLGETQYF	TRBD2	TRBJ2-5	.	TRBV5-1
TGTGCCAGTAGCCTTTCACAGGGGAGTAGAAACACCATATATTTT	CASSLSQGSRNTIYF	TRBD1	TRBJ1-3	few	TRBV19
TGTGCCAGCAGCTTTGGACGGGCCGGAGCTTTCTTT	CASSFGRAGAFF	.	TRBJ1-1	.	TRBV5-8
TGCAGTGCAGTAGCGGAAGAGACCCAGTACTTC	CSAVAEETQYF	.	TRBJ2-5	.	TRBV20-1
TGTGCCAGCAGAACAGGTCAGGGCGGCGAGCAGTACTTC	CASRTGQGGEQYF	.	TRBJ2-7	once	TRBV7-6
TGTGCCAGCAGCTTAGGACAGGCTAACACCGGGGAGCTGTTTTTT	CASSLGQANTGELFF	.	TRBJ2-2	once	TRBV7-6
TGCAGCGTGGGACCACAGGGGTACTATGGCTACACCTTC	CSVGPQGYYGYTF	TRBD1	TRBJ1-2	.	TRBV29-1
TGTGCCAGCAGGGATACAGGGATCGGGGAGCTGTTTTTT	CASRDTGIGELFF	.	TRBJ2-2	.	TRBV7-9
TGTGCCAGCACCTATCAACGGCTATCTCTTCGAAATGAGCAGTTCTTC	CASTYQRLSLRNEQFF	.	TRBJ2-1	.	TRBV13
TGTGCCAGCAGCCCGGGACAGATCTCTGGAAACACCATATATTTT	CASSPGQISGNTIYF	TRBD1	TRBJ1-3	.	TRBV7-2
TGCGCCAGCAGTTTTTTCGGACAGAGCTCTGGAAACACCATATATTTT	CASSFFGQSSGNTIYF	.	TRBJ1-3	.	TRBV10-2